This T cell receptor beta chain was captured in a study of Graves' ophthalmopathy and Graves' hyperthyroidism. Study-level information: Researchers classed hyperthyroidism as stable given no ophthalmopathy within 18 months of follow-up.

Study results and caveats: Among expanded thyroid clonotypes above 0.001 frequency, most also occurred in blood.

V trimming: 4 bases; J trimming: 0 bases; junction bases outside the gene matches: 9. The CDR3 runs 16 residues. Germline V gene lookup returns CDR1 LGHNT and CDR2 FRNRAP. From RNA, the CDR3 regions of TCR beta chains were amplified and sequenced. Investigators did first-round RT-PCR with HTBI primers, then second-round multiplex PCR. One entry per CDR3 protein results from TCRdb running MiXCR on the multiplex PCR reads. The sample has roughly 600,000 distinct CDR3 sequences; roughly 39% are singletons. In its sample, this clonotype was seen a few times. Its cognate antigen is unknown. Source material: peripheral blood or thyroid tissue (not recorded which). V and J are TRBV12-5 and TRBJ2-7; 7 bases are a match to TRBD2. The clonotype comes from an adult man with Graves' hyperthyroidism. In DNA, the CDR3 is TGTGCTAGTGGTTCCCCACCGGGCGGGAGCTCCTACGAGCAGTACTTC. Its translation: CASGSPPGGSSYEQYF.